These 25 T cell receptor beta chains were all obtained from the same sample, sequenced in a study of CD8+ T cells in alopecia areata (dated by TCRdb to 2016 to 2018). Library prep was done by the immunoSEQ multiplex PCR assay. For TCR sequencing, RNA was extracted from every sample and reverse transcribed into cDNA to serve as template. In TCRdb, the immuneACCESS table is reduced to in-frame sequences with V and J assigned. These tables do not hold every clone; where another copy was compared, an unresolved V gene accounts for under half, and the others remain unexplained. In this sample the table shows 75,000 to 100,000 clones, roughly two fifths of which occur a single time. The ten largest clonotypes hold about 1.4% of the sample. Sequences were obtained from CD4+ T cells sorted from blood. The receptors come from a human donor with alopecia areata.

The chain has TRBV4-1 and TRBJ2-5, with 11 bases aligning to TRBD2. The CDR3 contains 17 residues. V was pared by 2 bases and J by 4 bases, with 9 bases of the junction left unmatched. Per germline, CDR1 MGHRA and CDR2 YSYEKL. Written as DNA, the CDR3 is TGCGCCAGCAGCCAATACATGGGACTAGCGGACCGAGAGACCCAGTACTTC. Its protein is CASSQYMGLADRETQYF.

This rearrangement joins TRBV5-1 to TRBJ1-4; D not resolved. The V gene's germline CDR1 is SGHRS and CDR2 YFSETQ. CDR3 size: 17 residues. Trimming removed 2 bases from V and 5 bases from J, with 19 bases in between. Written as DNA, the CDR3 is TGCGCCAGCAGCTTCAACGACCCTTACACAAGCAATGAAAAACTGTTTTTT. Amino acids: CASSFNDPYTSNEKLFF.

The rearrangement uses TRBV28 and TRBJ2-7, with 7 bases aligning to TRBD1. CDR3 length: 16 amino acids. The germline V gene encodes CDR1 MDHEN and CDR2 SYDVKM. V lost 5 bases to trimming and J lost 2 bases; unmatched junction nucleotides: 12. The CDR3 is CASSTGGFTGAYEQYF. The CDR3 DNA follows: TGTGCCAGCAGTACGGGCGGATTTACAGGGGCCTACGAGCAGTACTTC.

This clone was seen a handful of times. The CDR3 loop reads CASSYSSGRAGEQYF. The DNA for the CDR3 is TGTGCCAGCAGCTATTCTAGCGGGAGGGCTGGGGAGCAGTACTTC. This chain joins TRBV7-2 and TRBJ2-7; 12 positions agree with TRBD2. This CDR3 is built from 15 residues. V lost 4 bases, J lost 7 bases, and 8 bases stayed unmatched. Looked up from germline, CDR1 is SGHTA and CDR2 is FQGNSA.

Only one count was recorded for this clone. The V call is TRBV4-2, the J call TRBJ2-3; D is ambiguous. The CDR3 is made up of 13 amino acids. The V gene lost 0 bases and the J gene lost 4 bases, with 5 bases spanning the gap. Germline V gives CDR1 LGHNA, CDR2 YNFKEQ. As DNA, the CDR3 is TGTGCCAGCAGCCAAGATGGGGCAGATACGCAGTATTTT. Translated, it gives CASSQDGADTQYF.

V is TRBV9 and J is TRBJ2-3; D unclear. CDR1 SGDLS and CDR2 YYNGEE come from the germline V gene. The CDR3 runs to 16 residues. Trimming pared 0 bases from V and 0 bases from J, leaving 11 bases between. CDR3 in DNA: TGTGCCAGCAGCGTAGCACCAGCCCTGAGCACAGATACGCAGTATTTT. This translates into CASSVAPALSTDTQYF.

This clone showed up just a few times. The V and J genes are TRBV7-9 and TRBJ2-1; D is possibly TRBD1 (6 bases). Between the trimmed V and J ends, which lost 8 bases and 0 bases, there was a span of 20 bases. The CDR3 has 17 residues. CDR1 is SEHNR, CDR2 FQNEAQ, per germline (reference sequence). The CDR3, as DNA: TGTGCCAGCGGCAATAAGGACAGCCATCTCTCCTACAATGAGCAGTTCTTC. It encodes CASGNKDSHLSYNEQFF.

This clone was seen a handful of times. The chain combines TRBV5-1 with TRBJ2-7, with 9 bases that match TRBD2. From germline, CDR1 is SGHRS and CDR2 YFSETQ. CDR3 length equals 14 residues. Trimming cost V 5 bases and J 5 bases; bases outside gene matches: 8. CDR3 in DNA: TGCGCCAGCAGGCCGGGACTAGCTTCCGACGAGCAGTACTTC. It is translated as CASRPGLASDEQYF.

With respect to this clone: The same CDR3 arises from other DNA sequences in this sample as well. The CDR3, as DNA: TGTGCCAGCAGCTTAGCGGGGGGACGAGAGCAGTTCTTC. This translates into CASSLAGGREQFF. This sequence joins TRBV7-9 and TRBJ2-1, with TRBD2 as a possible D gene (6 bases). V was pared by 0 bases and J by 10 bases, with 10 bases between. The CDR3 is 13 amino acids. Germline values: CDR1 SEHNR, CDR2 FQNEAQ (reference sequence).

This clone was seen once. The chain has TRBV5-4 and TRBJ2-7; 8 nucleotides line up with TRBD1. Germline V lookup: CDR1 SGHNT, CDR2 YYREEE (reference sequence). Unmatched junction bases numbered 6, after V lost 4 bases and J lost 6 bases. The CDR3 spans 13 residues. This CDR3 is CASSTDRGGEQYF. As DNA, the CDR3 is TGTGCCAGCAGCACTGACAGGGGAGGCGAGCAGTACTTC.

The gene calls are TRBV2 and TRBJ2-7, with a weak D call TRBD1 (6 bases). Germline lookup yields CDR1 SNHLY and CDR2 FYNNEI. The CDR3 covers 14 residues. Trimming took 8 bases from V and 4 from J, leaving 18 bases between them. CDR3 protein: CASQPTGNVYEQYF. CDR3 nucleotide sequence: TGTGCCAGCCAACCTACAGGGAACGTTTACGAGCAGTACTTC.

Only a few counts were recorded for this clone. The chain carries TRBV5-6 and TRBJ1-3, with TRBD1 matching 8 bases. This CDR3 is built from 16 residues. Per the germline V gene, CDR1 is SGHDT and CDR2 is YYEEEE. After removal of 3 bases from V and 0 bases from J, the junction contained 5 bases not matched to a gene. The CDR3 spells CASSYDRGYSGNTIYF. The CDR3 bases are TGTGCCAGCAGCTATGACAGGGGTTACTCTGGAAACACCATATATTTT.

The CDR3: CASSLFPGPSGGYTF. The CDR3 DNA sequence: TGTGCCAGCAGTTTATTCCCAGGCCCCTCGGGGGGCTACACCTTC. The chain has TRBV27 and TRBJ1-2, with unresolved D. The V and J ends lost 1 base and 8 bases respectively, with 17 bases between them. Germline lookup yields CDR1 MNHEY and CDR2 SMNVEV (reference sequence). The CDR3 runs to 15 residues.

The chain's CDR3 is CAWTPWDNEQFF. As DNA, the CDR3 is TGTGCCTGGACCCCCTGGGACAATGAGCAGTTCTTC. The chain joins TRBV30 to TRBJ2-1, with D hard to call. Trimming took off 4 bases at V and 5 bases at J, with 9 bases between the two ends. Germline V gene sequence: CDR1 GTSNPN, CDR2 SVGIG (reference sequence). The CDR3 length is 12 residues.

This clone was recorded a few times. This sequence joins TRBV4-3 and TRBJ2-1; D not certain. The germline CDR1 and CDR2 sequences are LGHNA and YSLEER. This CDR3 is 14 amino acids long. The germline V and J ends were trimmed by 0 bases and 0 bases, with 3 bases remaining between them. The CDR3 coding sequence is TGCGCCAGCAGCCAAGAAGCCTCCTACAATGAGCAGTTCTTC. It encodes CASSQEASYNEQFF.

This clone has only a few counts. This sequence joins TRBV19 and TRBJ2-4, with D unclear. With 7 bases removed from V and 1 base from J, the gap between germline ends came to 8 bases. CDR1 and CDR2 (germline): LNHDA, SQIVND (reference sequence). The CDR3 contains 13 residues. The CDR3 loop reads CASKQIAKNIQYF. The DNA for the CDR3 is TGTGCCAGTAAACAGATCGCCAAAAACATTCAGTACTTC.

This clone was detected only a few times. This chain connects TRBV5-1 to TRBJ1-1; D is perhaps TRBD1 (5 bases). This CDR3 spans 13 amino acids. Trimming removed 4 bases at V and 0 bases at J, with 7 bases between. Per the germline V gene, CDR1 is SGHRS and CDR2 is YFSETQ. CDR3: CASSEGLNTEAFF. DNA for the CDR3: TGCGCCAGCAGCGAGGGACTGAACACTGAAGCTTTCTTT.

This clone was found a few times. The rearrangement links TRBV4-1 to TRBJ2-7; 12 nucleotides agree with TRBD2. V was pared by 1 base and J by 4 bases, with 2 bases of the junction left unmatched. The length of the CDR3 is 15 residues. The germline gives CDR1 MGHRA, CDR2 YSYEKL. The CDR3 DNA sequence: TGCGCCAGCAGCCAAGGTCTAGCGGGAGGGTACGAGCAGTACTTC. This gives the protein CASSQGLAGGYEQYF.

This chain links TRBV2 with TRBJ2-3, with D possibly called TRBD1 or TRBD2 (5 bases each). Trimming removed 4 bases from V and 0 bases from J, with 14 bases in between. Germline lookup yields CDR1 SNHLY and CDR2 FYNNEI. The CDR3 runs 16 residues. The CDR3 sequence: CASSGYDRLSTDTQYF. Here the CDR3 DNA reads TGTGCCAGCAGTGGGTACGACAGACTAAGCACAGATACGCAGTATTTT. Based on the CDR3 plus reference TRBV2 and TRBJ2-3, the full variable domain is EPEVTQTPSHQVTQMGQEVILRCVPISNHLYFYWYRQILGQKVEFLVSFYNNEISEKSEIFDDQFSVERPDGSNFTLKIRSTKLEDSAMYFCASSGYDRLSTDTQYFGPGTRLTVL.

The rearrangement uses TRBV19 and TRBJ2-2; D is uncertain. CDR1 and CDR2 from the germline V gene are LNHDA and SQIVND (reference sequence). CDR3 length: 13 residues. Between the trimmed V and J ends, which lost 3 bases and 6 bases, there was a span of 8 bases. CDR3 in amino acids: CASSIVGAGELFF. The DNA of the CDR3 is TGTGCCAGTAGTATCGTTGGGGCCGGGGAGCTGTTTTTT.

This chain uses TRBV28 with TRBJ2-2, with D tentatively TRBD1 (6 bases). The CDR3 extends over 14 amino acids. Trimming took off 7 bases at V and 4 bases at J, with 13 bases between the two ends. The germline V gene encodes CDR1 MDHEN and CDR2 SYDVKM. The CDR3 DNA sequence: TGTGCCAGCACAAACAGGGTGACCACCGGGGAGCTGTTTTTT. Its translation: CASTNRVTTGELFF.

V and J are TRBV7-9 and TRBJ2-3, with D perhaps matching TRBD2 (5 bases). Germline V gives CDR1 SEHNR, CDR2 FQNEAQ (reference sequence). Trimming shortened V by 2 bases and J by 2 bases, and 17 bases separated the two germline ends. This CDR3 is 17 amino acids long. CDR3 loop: CASSLTGSGLTTDTQYF. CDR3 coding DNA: TGTGCCAGCAGCTTAACTGGATCTGGACTCACCACAGATACGCAGTATTTT. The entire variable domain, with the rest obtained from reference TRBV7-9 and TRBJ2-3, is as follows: DTGVSQNPRHKITKRGQNVTFRCDPISEHNRLYWYRQTLGQGPEFLTYFQNEAQLEKSRLLSDRFSAERPKGSFSTLEIQRTEQGDSAMYLCASSLTGSGLTTDTQYFGPGTRLTVL.

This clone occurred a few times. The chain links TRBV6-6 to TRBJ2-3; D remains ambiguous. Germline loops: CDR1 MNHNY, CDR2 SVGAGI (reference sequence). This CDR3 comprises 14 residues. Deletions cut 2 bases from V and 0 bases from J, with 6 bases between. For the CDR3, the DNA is TGTGCCAGCAGTTACACAGACAGCACAGATACGCAGTATTTT. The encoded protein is CASSYTDSTDTQYF.

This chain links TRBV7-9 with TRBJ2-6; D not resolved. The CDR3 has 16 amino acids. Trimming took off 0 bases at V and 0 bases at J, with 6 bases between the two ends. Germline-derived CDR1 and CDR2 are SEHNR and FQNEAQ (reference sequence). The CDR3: CASSLAVISGANVLTF. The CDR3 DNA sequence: TGTGCCAGCAGCTTAGCGGTGATCTCTGGGGCCAACGTCCTGACTTTC.

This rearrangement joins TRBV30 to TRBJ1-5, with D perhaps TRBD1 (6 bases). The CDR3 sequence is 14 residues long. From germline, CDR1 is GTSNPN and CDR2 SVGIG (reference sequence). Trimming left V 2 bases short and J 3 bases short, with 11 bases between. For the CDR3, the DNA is TGTGCCTGGAGTAGGACAGTTATCAATCAGCCCCAGCATTTT. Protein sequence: CAWSRTVINQPQHF.